This T cell receptor beta chain is drawn from a study of identical twins. Findings of the study overall: Out-of-frame alpha sequences common to twins were enriched for low generation probability. For zero-insertion analyses, partial confounding could come from invariant MAIT and iNKT cells. The conclusions drew on cross-sectional statistical analysis instead of tracking the same donors.

Template switching, a step in the protocol, added a universal primer site, and cDNA carried unique molecular identifiers. TCRdb re-called the 5' RACE reads with MiXCR, one entry per CDR3 protein. The sample includes about 890,000 distinct CDR3 sequences, over 9% of them seen just once. V dropped 5 bases and J dropped 3 bases, with 11 bases sitting between them. The CDR3 is 13 residues long. Germline-derived CDR1 and CDR2 are SGHRS and YFSETQ. This clonotype was seen repeatedly, ten times or more. Its target is not known. The data also belong to a second study, concerning yellow fever vaccine responses in identical twins.

The sequence was collected from a woman between 18 and 30 years old in good health. Sequenced material: PBMCs. The chain is built from TRBV5-1 and TRBJ2-5; D perhaps matches TRBD2 (5 bases). DNA of the CDR3: TGCGCCAGCAGTGTATACGGGAAAGAGACCCAGTACTTC. Translating gives CASSVYGKETQYF.